The T cell receptor (beta chain) under discussion was sequenced for a study of siplizumab effects on memory and regulatory T cells. Clones were sequenced by immunoSEQ multiplex PCR, and TCRdb holds only the in-frame ones, with some missing. The repertoire holds about 87,000 clones, with roughly 94% as singletons. V lost 8 bases to trimming and J lost 4 bases, with 12 bases between them. There are 13 residues in the CDR3. CDR1 MNHEY and CDR2 SVGAGI come from the germline V gene. This clonotype was sampled from a human donor in good health. The V gene is TRBV6-5, the J gene TRBJ1-3; tentatively, D is TRBD1 (5 bases). Material: non-Treg CD4+ T cells sorted from blood. CDR3 protein: CASSPRGGNTIYF. CDR3 nucleotide sequence: TGTGCCAGCTCCCCCCGGGGGGGAAACACCATATATTTT.